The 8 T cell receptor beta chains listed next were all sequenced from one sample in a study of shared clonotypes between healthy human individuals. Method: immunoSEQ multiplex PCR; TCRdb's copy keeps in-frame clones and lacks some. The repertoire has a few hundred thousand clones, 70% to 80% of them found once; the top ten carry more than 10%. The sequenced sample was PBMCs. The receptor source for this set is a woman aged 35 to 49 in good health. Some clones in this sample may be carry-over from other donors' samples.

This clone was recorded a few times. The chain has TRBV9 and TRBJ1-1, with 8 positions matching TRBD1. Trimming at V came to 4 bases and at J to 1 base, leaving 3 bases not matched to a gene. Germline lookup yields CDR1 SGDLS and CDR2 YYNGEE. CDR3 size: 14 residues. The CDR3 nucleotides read TGTGCCAGCAGCCTTGGGACAGGGAACACTGAAGCTTTCTTT. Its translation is CASSLGTGNTEAFF.

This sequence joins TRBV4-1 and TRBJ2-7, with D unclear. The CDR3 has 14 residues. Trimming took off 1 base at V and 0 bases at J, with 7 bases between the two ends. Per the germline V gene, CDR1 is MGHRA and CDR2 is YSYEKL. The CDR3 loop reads CASSQGIVSYEQYF. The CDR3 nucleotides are TGCGCCAGCAGCCAAGGAATTGTCTCCTACGAGCAGTACTTC.

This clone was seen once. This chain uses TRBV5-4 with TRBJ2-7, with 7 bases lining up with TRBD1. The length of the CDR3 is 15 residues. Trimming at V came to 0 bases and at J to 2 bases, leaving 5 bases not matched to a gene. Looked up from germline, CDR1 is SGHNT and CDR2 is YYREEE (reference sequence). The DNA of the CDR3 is TGTGCCAGCAGCTTGGCTTACAGGGGAACCTACGAGCAGTACTTC. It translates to CASSLAYRGTYEQYF.

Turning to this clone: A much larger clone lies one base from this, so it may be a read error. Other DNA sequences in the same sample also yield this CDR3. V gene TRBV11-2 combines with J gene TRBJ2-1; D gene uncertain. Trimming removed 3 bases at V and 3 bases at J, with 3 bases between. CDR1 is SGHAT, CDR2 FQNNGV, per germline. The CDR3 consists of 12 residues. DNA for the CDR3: TGTGCCAGCAGCTTGAGCTACAATGAGCAGTTCTTC. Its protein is CASSLSYNEQFF.

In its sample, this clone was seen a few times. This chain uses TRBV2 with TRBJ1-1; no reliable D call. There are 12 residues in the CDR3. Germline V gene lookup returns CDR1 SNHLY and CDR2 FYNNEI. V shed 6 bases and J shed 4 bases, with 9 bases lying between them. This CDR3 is CASSQGPTEAFF. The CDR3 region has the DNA TGTGCCAGCAGCCAAGGGCCCACTGAAGCTTTCTTT.

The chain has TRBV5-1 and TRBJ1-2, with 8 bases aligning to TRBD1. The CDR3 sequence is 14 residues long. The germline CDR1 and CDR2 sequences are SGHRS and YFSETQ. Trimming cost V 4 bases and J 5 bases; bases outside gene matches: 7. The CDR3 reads CASSLRTGPYGYTF. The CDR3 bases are TGCGCCAGCAGCCTGAGGACAGGGCCTTATGGCTACACCTTC.

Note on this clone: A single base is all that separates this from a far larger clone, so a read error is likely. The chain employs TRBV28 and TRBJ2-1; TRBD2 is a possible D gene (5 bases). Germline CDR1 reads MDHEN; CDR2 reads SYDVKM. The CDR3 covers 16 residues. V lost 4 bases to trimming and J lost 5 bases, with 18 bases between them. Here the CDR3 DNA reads TGTGCCAGCAGTTACCCTCACGGAGGTTCCCACAATGAGCAGTTCTTC. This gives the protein CASSYPHGGSHNEQFF. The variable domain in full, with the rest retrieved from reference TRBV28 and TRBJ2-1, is DVKVTQSSRYLVKRTGEKVFLECVQDMDHENMFWYRQDPGLGLRLIYFSYDVKMKEKGDIPEGYSVSREKKERFSLILESASTNQTSMYLCASSYPHGGSHNEQFFGPGTRLTVL.

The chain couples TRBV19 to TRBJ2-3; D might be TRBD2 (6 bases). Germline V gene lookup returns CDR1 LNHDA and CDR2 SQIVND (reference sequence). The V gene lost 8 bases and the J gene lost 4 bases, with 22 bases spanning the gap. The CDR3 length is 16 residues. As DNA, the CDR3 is TGTGCCAGTGGCCCTTGGGGCGGGATAGTCCCAGATACGCAGTATTTT. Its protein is CASGPWGGIVPDTQYF.